This T cell receptor beta chain was sequenced for a study of blood T cell repertoires in COVID-19. Study information: The United States, Italy and Spain provided the acute and convalescent COVID-19 samples. The cDNA or gDNA used as material had been derived from T cells, B-cell-depleted T cells, or PBMCs.

The CDR3 covers 15 residues. Germline CDR1 reads SGHNT; CDR2 reads YYREEE (reference sequence). J gave up 3 bases and V 0 bases, and 4 bases lay outside the gene matches. In the source study's methods: Nucleated cell number was recorded as an estimate derived from reference gene primer amplification. TCRdb's table, derived via immunoSEQ multiplex PCR, lists solely in-frame clones and lacks some. V and J calls and clone size are given by that table; D and trimming were obtained from the DNA. The sample contains some 200,000 clones, approximately 87% of which appear only once. This receptor was taken from a woman between 70 and 85 years old with acute or convalescent COVID-19. The sequenced sample was peripheral blood. This chain joins TRBV5-4 and TRBJ2-3, with TRBD2 matching over 7 bases. CDR3 sequence (DNA): TGTGCCAGCAGCTTGGCCCCGGGGGGAACAGATACGCAGTATTTT. Translating it yields CASSLAPGGTDTQYF.